This entry describes one T cell receptor beta chain. Its cognate antigen is unknown. Germline V CDR1 and CDR2: SQVTM, ANQGSEA. With 8 bases removed from V and 3 bases from J, the gap between germline ends came to 16 bases. The CDR3 loop spans 13 amino acids. This sample was taken from a study of blood T cells in healthy people across ages. Study findings and constraints: Unsorted PBMCs prevented conclusive naive versus antigen-experienced comparison. The donors' CMV status was not determined, possibly confounding changes in expanded clonotypes.

Alongside a J-beta primer mix, a sample-barcoded 5' primer served in a second PCR lasting about 6 to 11 cycles. Sequencing yielded, for each sample, at least 3 million paired-end reads carrying CDR3. A single record per CDR3 protein comes from TCRdb applying MiXCR to the 5' RACE reads. Counted here are over 950,000 distinct CDR3 sequences, less than 45% occurring once; the ten biggest clones make up around 14%. The rearrangement uses TRBV29-1 and TRBJ1-1, with D tentatively TRBD1 (5 bases). The specimen sequenced was blood. The clonotype was recovered from a man aged 18 to 29 in good health. CDR3 bases: TGCAGCCTCACCATCGGGGGAGACACTGAAGCTTTCTTT. Residues: CSLTIGGDTEAFF.